The 18 T cell receptor beta chains given below trace back to one sample, sequenced in a study of neoadjuvant anti-PD-1 for oral cavity cancer. Sequencing used immunoSEQ multiplex PCR; TCRdb keeps in-frame clones, though not all of them. Seen here are about 16,000 clones, 72% observed once, and the top ten hold about 2.7%. The material sequenced was PBMCs, taken before nivolumab (anti-PD-1) treatment. These receptors all come from a person between 40 and 79 years old with oral cavity squamous cell carcinoma.

J is TRBJ2-1 and V is TRBV2, with 7 bases aligning to TRBD1. The ends lost 2 bases at V and 7 bases at J; junction bases unmatched: 20. The CDR3 has 19 residues. Germline V gene sequence: CDR1 SNHLY, CDR2 FYNNEI. CDR3 region: CASSEFFGFRDSVSNEQFF. CDR3 sequence (DNA): TGTGCCAGCAGTGAATTTTTCGGTTTTCGGGACAGTGTAAGTAATGAGCAGTTCTTC.

The gene calls are TRBV19 and TRBJ1-5; 7 bases agree with TRBD1. V trimming: 6 bases; J trimming: 5 bases; junction bases outside the gene matches: 13. There are 16 residues in the CDR3. The germline V gene has CDR1 LNHDA and CDR2 SQIVND (reference sequence). DNA for the CDR3: TGTGCCAGTAGGCTAAGGACTACAGGGGAGCATCAGCCCCAGCATTTT. Translated: CASRLRTTGEHQPQHF.

This clone was seen a few times. This chain joins TRBV7-8 and TRBJ1-6; the match to TRBD1 covers 11 bases. The CDR3 is 16 residues long. J gave up 10 bases and V 1 base, and 6 bases lay outside the gene matches. The germline gives CDR1 SGHVS, CDR2 FQNEAQ. In nucleotides, the CDR3 is TGTGCCAGCAGCTTAGGGACAGGGGGCTTGGAGTCACCCCTCCACTTT. Residues: CASSLGTGGLESPLHF.

The chain joins TRBV18 to TRBJ1-5; D is ambiguous. The V gene lost 5 bases and the J gene lost 0 bases, with 14 bases spanning the gap. Germline V lookup: CDR1 KGHSH, CDR2 LQKENI. The CDR3 is 16 residues long. CDR3 residues: CASSAAGPNSNQPQHF. CDR3 DNA: TGTGCCAGCTCAGCGGCAGGACCAAATAGCAATCAGCCCCAGCATTTT.

The chain combines TRBV6-5 with TRBJ1-2; D gene ambiguous. The CDR3 covers 12 residues. Per germline, CDR1 MNHEY and CDR2 SVGAGI. V gave up 10 bases and J gave up 4 bases, with 13 bases separating them. CDR3 in amino acids: CATIGLGYGYTF. The CDR3 nucleotides are TGTGCCACCATTGGACTAGGCTATGGCTACACCTTC.

The rearrangement uses TRBV9 and TRBJ1-2; possible D gene TRBD1, 6 bases. V was clipped by 2 bases and J by 0 bases, with 11 bases between them. The germline V gene encodes CDR1 SGDLS and CDR2 YYNGEE. This CDR3 comprises 15 residues. The DNA for the CDR3 is TGTGCCAGCAGCGTTGGAGGGGGAGCTAACTATGGCTACACCTTC. This sequence encodes CASSVGGGANYGYTF.

This clone occurred a few times. The chain is built from TRBV25-1 and TRBJ1-1; D gene unclear. The V gene's germline CDR1 is MGHDK and CDR2 SYGVNS. V lost 3 bases and J 4 bases, leaving 15 bases between the germline ends. This CDR3 comprises 15 residues. CDR3 sequence: CASSDFGAASTEAFF. The CDR3 DNA follows: TGTGCCAGCAGTGACTTTGGCGCCGCAAGCACTGAAGCTTTCTTT.

This clone has just one count. V is TRBV5-8 and J is TRBJ2-7, with D maybe TRBD2 (5 bases). The CDR3 covers 14 residues. Trimming left V 5 bases short and J 1 base short, with 13 bases between. In germline, CDR1 is SGHTS, CDR2 YDEGEE. CDR3 protein: CASSPGRGSYEQYF. The CDR3, as DNA: TGTGCCAGCAGTCCGGGGAGAGGGTCCTACGAGCAGTACTTC.

This clone showed up just a few times. This chain connects TRBV28 to TRBJ2-7, with TRBD2 identical over 11 bases. The CDR3 is 15 amino acids. The germline V gene has CDR1 MDHEN and CDR2 SYDVKM. Germline trimming cut 4 bases from V and 5 bases from J; bases unmatched to any gene: 7. CDR3 sequence reads: CASSSSSGRKDEQYF. DNA of the CDR3: TGTGCCAGCAGTTCCTCTAGCGGGAGGAAAGACGAGCAGTACTTC.

The chain uses TRBV4-1 and TRBJ2-1; the match to TRBD1 covers 7 bases. Germline V gene data show CDR1 as MGHRA and CDR2 as YSYEKL. This CDR3 is 17 amino acids long. The V gene end was trimmed by 2 bases and the J gene end by 7 bases; junction bases not matched to a gene: 14. In nucleotides, the CDR3 is TGCGCCAGCAGCCAATTCTTTAGCGTGAGGGGGCAGAATGAGCAGTTCTTC. Translation gives CASSQFFSVRGQNEQFF.

The chain links TRBV28 to TRBJ1-5, with TRBD1 as a possible D gene (5 bases). CDR3 length: 17 amino acids. V was cut by 7 bases and J by 3 bases, with 22 bases left in between. Germline V gene sequence: CDR1 MDHEN, CDR2 SYDVKM. As DNA, the CDR3 is TGTGCCAGCATTACATCAACCCTCACAGGCTTCAATCAGCCCCAGCATTTT. Protein sequence: CASITSTLTGFNQPQHF.

The chain carries TRBV2 and TRBJ2-1; 12 bases fit TRBD1. Germline CDR1 SNHLY, CDR2 FYNNEI. This CDR3 has 18 amino acids. V was clipped by 6 bases and J by 7 bases; unmatched bases: 16. The CDR3 protein is CASRDRLGGQGAWNEQFF. CDR3 coding DNA: TGTGCCAGCAGAGACCGGCTTGGGGGACAGGGGGCTTGGAATGAGCAGTTCTTC.

The chain links TRBV7-2 to TRBJ1-6; D is undetermined. V shed 0 bases and J shed 5 bases, with 11 bases lying between them. The CDR3 runs 16 residues. Germline assignment: CDR1 SGHTA and CDR2 FQGNSA. The CDR3 DNA is TGTGCCAGCAGCTTAGCGATGGGAGGGAATAATTCACCCCTCCACTTT. Its protein is CASSLAMGGNNSPLHF.

The rearrangement uses TRBV5-1 and TRBJ1-2, with 7 bases that match TRBD1. The germline V gene encodes CDR1 SGHRS and CDR2 YFSETQ. J was trimmed by 7 bases and V by 0 bases; bases with no gene match: 15. This CDR3 is built from 17 residues. Written as DNA, the CDR3 is TGCGCCAGCAGCTTGGTCGGGGGACAGCCGGATTTGGGTGGCTACACCTTC. Translating gives CASSLVGGQPDLGGYTF.

The chain is built from TRBV29-1 and TRBJ1-2; no definite D call. V lost 6 bases to trimming and J lost 2 bases, with 16 bases between them. Germline CDR1 is SQVTM and CDR2 is ANQGSEA. The CDR3 sequence is 14 residues long. The DNA of the CDR3 is TGCAGCGTAGAGCCAGCGGGGATAAACTATGGCTACACCTTC. Protein sequence: CSVEPAGINYGYTF.

The chain has TRBV2 and TRBJ2-1, with TRBD2 matching over 12 bases. The CDR3 extends over 14 amino acids. The J segment lost 10 bases and the V segment lost 6 bases, leaving 7 bases of the junction unmatched. CDR1 SNHLY and CDR2 FYNNEI come from the germline V gene. The CDR3 loop reads CASSGLAGFGEQFF. In DNA form, the CDR3 reads TGTGCCAGCAGCGGACTAGCGGGATTTGGGGAGCAGTTCTTC. The complete variable domain, with remaining parts taken from reference TRBV2 and TRBJ2-1, reads EPEVTQTPSHQVTQMGQEVILRCVPISNHLYFYWYRQILGQKVEFLVSFYNNEISEKSEIFDDQFSVERPDGSNFTLKIRSTKLEDSAMYFCASSGLAGFGEQFFGPGTRLTVL.

The chain couples TRBV5-5 to TRBJ1-1; D remains ambiguous. The CDR3 is made up of 13 amino acids. Germline CDR1 SGHKS, CDR2 YYEKEE (reference sequence). The germline V and J ends were trimmed by 2 bases and 1 base, with 6 bases remaining between them. CDR3 residues: CASSFQRNTEAFF. For the CDR3, the DNA is TGTGCCAGCAGCTTTCAGAGGAACACTGAAGCTTTCTTT.

The sample holds one count of this clone. This rearrangement joins TRBV5-1 to TRBJ2-3; D is perhaps TRBD1 or TRBD2 (6 bases each). This CDR3 region has 18 residues. Germline V gene lookup returns CDR1 SGHRS and CDR2 YFSETQ. Trimming removed 1 base from V and 2 bases from J, with 20 bases in between. Here the CDR3 reads CASSLIPGGGTSTDTQYF. The DNA of the CDR3 is TGCGCCAGCAGCTTGATTCCCGGGGGCGGGACGTCCACAGATACGCAGTATTTT.